This TCR beta chain emerged from a study of T-cell memory formation after mild COVID-19. Study context: TCR clusters largely stayed donor specific. Study outcomes and limitations: Second-wave clones with a day 37 peak had unconfirmed SARS-CoV-2 specificity. Shrinking CD4+ clones resided mostly in CM and EM, and CD8+ ones in EMRA. The appearance of some responding clones in pre-infection memory suggested that cross-reactive memory joined.

Comments on this clonotype: Its antigen remains unidentified.

TCRdb independently ran MiXCR on the 5' RACE reads; one entry per CDR3 protein. The sample records some 440,000 distinct CDR3 sequences, 25% being singletons. The CDR3 consists of 16 residues. V dropped 0 bases and J dropped 5; count of bases not matched to a gene: 6. CDR1 DFQATT and CDR2 SNEGSKA come from the germline V gene (reference sequence). The source is an adult woman who had mild COVID-19 (a few samples of this study predate the infection). Cell type and time point are not known. The sequenced sample consisted of PBMCs or a T cell subset sorted from them (not recorded which). The V and J genes are TRBV20-1 and TRBJ2-6; 8 bases are a match to TRBD1. CDR3: CSARDLGTGRANVLTF. DNA of the CDR3: TGCAGTGCTAGAGATCTAGGGACAGGTCGGGCCAACGTCCTGACTTTC.